These 25 T cell receptor beta chains came from one sample sequenced in a study of response to subunit inactivated influenza vaccine (dated by TCRdb to the late 2010s). Libraries were prepared through RT-PCR. Sequencing used an Illumina HiSeq 2500. TCRdb reprocessed the public reads (quality trimming at Q25 with fastp, clone calling with MiXCR) and kept in-frame beta chains. Here each entry gathers all rows of one CDR3 protein and keeps the most common genes and DNA. In all, the sample holds roughly 780,000 distinct CDR3 sequences, and 18% of those were seen once. The ten largest clones represent approximately 11% of the sample. Here the sequenced sample was PBMCs from blood, taken around 5 days after vaccination. The receptor set was obtained from a man in his fifties or sixties who received an inactivated influenza vaccine. Donor details come from another sample of the same person, matched by shared clones.

This clonotype occurred a few times. The chain combines TRBV20-1 with TRBJ1-2; no clear D. The V gene's germline CDR1 is DFQATT and CDR2 SNEGSKA (reference sequence). The CDR3 sequence is 17 residues long. The V gene lost 3 bases and the J gene lost 4 bases, with 24 bases spanning the gap. CDR3 coding DNA: TGCAGTGCTAGGGATCGTAAAGTTTCCCCCTTTATCTATGGCTACACCTTC. Protein product: CSARDRKVSPFIYGYTF.

V gene TRBV20-1 combines with J gene TRBJ2-1; D not resolved. The CDR3 extends over 13 amino acids. Germline-derived CDR1 and CDR2 are DFQATT and SNEGSKA (reference sequence). V lost 1 base and J 6 bases, leaving 10 bases between the germline ends. The CDR3 reads CSARVSGINEQFF. The CDR3 DNA is TGCAGTGCTAGAGTATCGGGTATCAATGAGCAGTTCTTC.

This clonotype showed up just a few times. The chain employs TRBV5-1 and TRBJ2-7; TRBD1 matches 8 bases. The trim removed 1 base at V and 4 bases at J, leaving 7 bases unmatched. The CDR3 extends over 15 amino acids. Germline V gene data show CDR1 as SGHRS and CDR2 as YFSETQ. CDR3 in DNA: TGCGCCAGCAGCTTGACCTGGGACAGGAGGTACGAGCAGTACTTC. It is translated as CASSLTWDRRYEQYF.

This clonotype was detected many times. V usage is TRBV12-3 or TRBV12-4 and J usage is TRBJ2-3; D might be TRBD2 (6 bases). This CDR3 comprises 15 residues. The V and J ends lost 5 bases and 8 bases respectively, with 20 bases between them. CDR3 protein: CASSLLMGEASTQYF. CDR3 in DNA: TGTGCCAGCAGTCTCCTTATGGGGGAGGCGTCTACGCAGTATTTT.

J is TRBJ1-1 and V is TRBV19; unclear D gene. The CDR3 is 13 amino acids. Trimming cost V 6 bases and J 4 bases, with 12 bases left between them. Germline CDR1 LNHDA, CDR2 SQIVND (reference sequence). The chain's CDR3 is CASSTQARTEAFF. The CDR3 DNA sequence: TGTGCCAGTAGCACGCAGGCCCGCACTGAAGCTTTCTTT.

V and J are TRBV5-1 and TRBJ2-1; the match to TRBD2 covers 9 bases. The V gene's germline CDR1 is SGHRS and CDR2 YFSETQ. The CDR3 extends over 15 amino acids. J gave up 9 bases and V 4 bases, and 11 bases lay outside the gene matches. The CDR3 is CASSLRTSAGGEQFF. The CDR3 DNA is TGCGCCAGCAGCCTTAGGACTAGCGCGGGCGGTGAGCAGTTCTTC.

This rearrangement joins TRBV7-9 to TRBJ2-7; D is possibly TRBD1 (8 bases). Germline CDR1 is SEHNR and CDR2 is FQNEAQ (reference sequence). The CDR3 has 17 amino acids. Trimming cost V 1 base and J 1 base, with 17 bases left between them. The CDR3 DNA reads TGTGCCAGCAGCTTAGTTACAGGGGGGACTACTTCCTACGAGCAGTACTTC. Protein sequence: CASSLVTGGTTSYEQYF.

This clonotype has only a few counts. V is TRBV6-1 and J is TRBJ1-1; 10 bases align to TRBD1. Germline V gene lookup returns CDR1 MNHNS and CDR2 SASEGT. Trimming at V came to 6 bases and at J to 1 base, leaving 5 bases not matched to a gene. The CDR3 totals 15 residues. The CDR3 region has the DNA TGTGCCAGCAGGGTAGACAGGGGGCCGAACACTGAAGCTTTCTTT. Residues: CASRVDRGPNTEAFF.

The chain is built from TRBV7-8 and TRBJ2-7; 7 nucleotides match TRBD1. After removal of 1 base from V and 3 bases from J, the junction contained 3 bases not matched to a gene. The CDR3 contains 14 residues. Germline loops: CDR1 SGHVS, CDR2 FQNEAQ. The CDR3 region is CASSLDGTDYEQYF. As DNA, the CDR3 is TGTGCCAGCAGCTTAGATGGGACAGACTACGAGCAGTACTTC. Together with reference TRBV7-8 and TRBJ2-7, the CDR3 gives the full variable domain: GAGVSQSPRYKVAKRGQDVALRCDPISGHVSLFWYQQALGQGPEFLTYFQNEAQLDKSGLPSDRFFAERPEGSVSTLKIQRTQQEDSAVYLCASSLDGTDYEQYFGPGTRLTVT.

This clonotype was observed a few times. The gene calls are TRBV6-5 and TRBJ2-1; TRBD2 matches at 8 bases. The CDR3 loop spans 16 amino acids. V gave up 0 bases and J gave up 5 bases; unmatched junction bases: 6. The germline V gene encodes CDR1 MNHEY and CDR2 SVGAGI. CDR3 nucleotide sequence: TGTGCCAGCAGTTACTCGTTCGCGGGGGGCGACAATGAGCAGTTCTTC. Translating gives CASSYSFAGGDNEQFF.

This clonotype was detected only once. CDR3 sequence reads: CASRPLGGEQYF. The CDR3 coding sequence is TGTGCCAGCAGACCCCTAGGGGGCGAGCAGTACTTC. V and J are TRBV5-6 and TRBJ2-7; maybe TRBD1 (6 bases). V lost 5 bases and J lost 6, with 12 bases in between. This CDR3 comprises 12 residues. The germline V gene has CDR1 SGHDT and CDR2 YYEEEE.

V is TRBV12-3 or TRBV12-4 and J is TRBJ2-3; no clear D gene. V was shortened by 6 bases and J by 7 bases, with 11 bases between the two germline ends. CDR3 length: 12 amino acids. The CDR3 DNA sequence: TGTGCCAGCAGACCGGGCGTAAATACGCAGTATTTT. It translates to CASRPGVNTQYF.

This clonotype has just a few counts. The chain couples TRBV27 to TRBJ2-7; 10 nucleotides agree with TRBD1. J was trimmed by 3 bases and V by 8 bases; bases with no gene match: 1. Germline CDR1 reads MNHEY; CDR2 reads SMNVEV (reference sequence). The CDR3 is 12 residues long. As DNA, the CDR3 is TGTGCCAGCGGGACAGGGGACTACGAGCAGTACTTC. It translates to CASGTGDYEQYF.

The rearrangement joins TRBV7-2 to TRBJ2-5; possibly TRBD1 or TRBD2 for D (5 bases each). Germline V gene sequence: CDR1 SGHTA, CDR2 FQGNSA. The V end was cut by 6 bases, the J end by 0 bases, with 11 bases between. The length of the CDR3 is 14 residues. In DNA form, the CDR3 reads TGTGCCAGCAGTTTAAGGGACCACCAAGAGACCCAGTACTTC. This translates into CASSLRDHQETQYF.

The sample holds a few counts of this clonotype. V is TRBV6-2 or TRBV6-3 and J is TRBJ2-6; 7 positions match TRBD1. J gave up 0 bases and V 6 bases, and 8 bases lay outside the gene matches. CDR3 length: 17 amino acids. Germline CDR1 reads MNHEY; CDR2 reads SVGEGT. The CDR3 bases are TGTGCCAGCAGGGCCGACAGGGATCTCTCTGGGGCCAACGTCCTGACTTTC. It is translated as CASRADRDLSGANVLTF.

The rearrangement links TRBV6-2 or TRBV6-3 to TRBJ2-1; D might be TRBD1 (6 bases). Trimming removed 3 bases at V and 6 bases at J, with 12 bases between. CDR1 and CDR2 (germline): MNHEY, SVGEGT. This CDR3 spans 14 amino acids. The CDR3 DNA reads TGTGCCAGCAGTTATTGGGGGCCCGTCAATGAGCAGTTCTTC. Translation: CASSYWGPVNEQFF.

This clonotype was counted only a few times. The chain couples TRBV20-1 to TRBJ2-1; D call uncertain. Per the germline V gene, CDR1 is DFQATT and CDR2 is SNEGSKA (reference sequence). CDR3 length: 13 amino acids. Trimming shortened V by 6 bases and J by 6 bases, and 15 bases separated the two germline ends. In DNA, the CDR3 is TGCAGTGCATCCGGAACCCTGGCCAATGAGCAGTTCTTC. This translates into CSASGTLANEQFF.

Ten or more counts support this clonotype. An end of the junction differs from the germline gene, which may be a read error. The rearrangement links TRBV7-9 to TRBJ1-1, with 8 bases aligning to TRBD1. Germline V gives CDR1 SEHNR, CDR2 FQNEAQ (reference sequence). The CDR3 extends over 14 amino acids. This CDR3 is CASSLRTGSTEAFF. The CDR3, as DNA: TGCGCCAGCAGCCTTCGGACAGGGAGCACTGAAGCTTTCTTT.

Only one count was recorded for this clonotype. The rearrangement joins TRBV5-1 to TRBJ2-2; 7 positions agree with TRBD1. V shed 3 bases, J shed 1 base, and the junction held 6 bases outside the gene matches. The length of the CDR3 is 16 residues. The germline gives CDR1 SGHRS, CDR2 YFSETQ. The DNA for the CDR3 is TGCGCCAGCAGCTCGGGGACAGCGGAGAACACCGGGGAGCTGTTTTTT. Its protein is CASSSGTAENTGELFF.

The V and J genes are TRBV20-1 and TRBJ2-2, with 12 bases fitting TRBD2. The CDR3 spans 16 residues. J gave up 5 bases and V 2 bases, and 6 bases lay outside the gene matches. CDR1 is DFQATT and CDR2 is SNEGSKA in the germline V gene (reference sequence). CDR3: CSARLAGGPSTGELFF. CDR3 nucleotides: TGCAGTGCTAGACTAGCGGGAGGGCCCTCAACCGGGGAGCTGTTTTTT.

This sequence joins TRBV6-2 or TRBV6-3 and TRBJ2-5, with D unclear. V gave up 4 bases and J gave up 2 bases, with 14 bases separating them. This CDR3 region has 15 residues. Germline-derived CDR1 and CDR2 are MNHEY and SVGEGT. CDR3 in amino acids: CASSFTRQLQETQYF. In nucleotides, the CDR3 is TGTGCCAGCAGTTTCACGCGTCAGCTACAAGAGACCCAGTACTTC.

This chain uses TRBV20-1 with TRBJ2-5, with D possibly being TRBD2 (6 bases). The CDR3 is made up of 16 amino acids. Germline V gene data show CDR1 as DFQATT and CDR2 as SNEGSKA (reference sequence). Trimming stripped 5 bases from V and 0 bases from J, with 19 bases between. CDR3 protein: CSAEEGLLGYQETQYF. CDR3 nucleotide sequence: TGCAGTGCTGAAGAGGGACTCCTGGGGTACCAAGAGACCCAGTACTTC.

This clonotype was detected many times. J is TRBJ2-4 and V is TRBV3-1; D unclear. This CDR3 comprises 12 residues. Trimming took 3 bases from V and 8 from J, leaving 8 bases between them. Germline V gene lookup returns CDR1 LGHDT and CDR2 YNNKEL (reference sequence). The CDR3 DNA reads as TGTGCCAGCAGCCATGGTGGCGACATTCAGTACTTC. Translated: CASSHGGDIQYF.

The sample holds a few counts of this clonotype. The chain carries TRBV12-3 or TRBV12-4 and TRBJ2-2; D perhaps matches TRBD2 (6 bases). The V and J ends lost 6 bases and 6 bases respectively, with 14 bases between them. The CDR3 is made up of 14 amino acids. CDR3 sequence: CASRPEGMAGELFF. CDR3 nucleotide sequence: TGTGCCAGCAGACCGGAGGGGATGGCCGGGGAGCTGTTTTTT.

This rearrangement joins TRBV6-1 to TRBJ2-7; D is uncertain. In germline, CDR1 is MNHNS, CDR2 SASEGT. This CDR3 comprises 14 residues. V lost 10 bases to trimming and J lost 3 bases, with 19 bases between them. CDR3 nucleotide sequence: TGTGCCACCACCACCCCCGCTAAAATCTACGAGCAGTACTTC. It encodes CATTTPAKIYEQYF.